This T cell receptor (beta chain) was captured by sequencing in a study of shared clonotypes between healthy human individuals. This table comes from immunoSEQ multiplex PCR, and its TCRdb copy is limited to in-frame clones, with some not included. The table lists about 510,000 clones, approximately 79% of them singletons. Trimming removed 5 bases from V and 9 bases from J, with 17 bases in between. Per germline, CDR1 SNHLY and CDR2 FYNNEI. The CDR3 sequence is 14 residues long. This sequence was found in a woman in her 40s in good health. Some clones in this sample may be carry-over from other donors' samples. The chain links TRBV2 to TRBJ2-1; D is possibly TRBD2 (5 bases). What was sequenced was PBMCs. CDR3 loop: CASSRDPSTGEQFF. DNA for the CDR3: TGTGCCAGCAGTCGGGATCCCTCTACCGGTGAGCAGTTCTTC.